The clone carrying this TCR beta chain has at least ten counts. Its antigen remains unknown. The record originates from a study of naive and memory T cell subsets. The study's findings and limits: TCR transcript changes with activation or differentiation may affect this RNA method.

TCR cDNA received a 3' ligated oligonucleotide that carried a UMI. RNA was extracted from around 2.7 ml of whole blood of healthy adults. Input was about 1 to 1,100 ng of DNase-treated total RNA without cell sorting. Amplification of ligated cDNA took four PCR rounds with SP2 and nested alpha and beta constant primers. Reverse transcription of blood and skin TCR RNA was primed at alpha and beta constant regions. TCRdb fed the 5' RACE reads into MiXCR, producing one record per CDR3 protein. The repertoire holds about 57,000 distinct CDR3 sequences, with more than 7.5% as singletons. The sequence was collected from a female donor in good health.

The CDR3 region has the DNA TGTGCCAGCAGTTATAGTGAGGGAACCTACGAGCAGTACTTC. Protein product: CASSYSEGTYEQYF. The gene calls are TRBV6-5 and TRBJ2-7, with D tentatively TRBD2 (5 bases). With 3 bases removed from V and 2 bases from J, the gap between germline ends came to 11 bases. Germline CDR1 and CDR2: MNHEY and SVGAGI. This CDR3 has 14 residues.